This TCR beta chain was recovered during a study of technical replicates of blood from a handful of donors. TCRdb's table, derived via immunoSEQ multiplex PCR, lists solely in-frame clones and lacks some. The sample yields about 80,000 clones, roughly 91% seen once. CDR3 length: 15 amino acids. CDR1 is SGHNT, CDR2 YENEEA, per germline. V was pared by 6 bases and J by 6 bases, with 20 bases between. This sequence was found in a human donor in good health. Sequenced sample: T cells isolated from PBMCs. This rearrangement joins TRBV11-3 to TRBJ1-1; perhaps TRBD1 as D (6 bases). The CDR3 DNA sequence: TGTGCCAGCAGTACGGACAGCGGGACCGGGGCTGAAGCTTTCTTT. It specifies CASSTDSGTGAEAFF.